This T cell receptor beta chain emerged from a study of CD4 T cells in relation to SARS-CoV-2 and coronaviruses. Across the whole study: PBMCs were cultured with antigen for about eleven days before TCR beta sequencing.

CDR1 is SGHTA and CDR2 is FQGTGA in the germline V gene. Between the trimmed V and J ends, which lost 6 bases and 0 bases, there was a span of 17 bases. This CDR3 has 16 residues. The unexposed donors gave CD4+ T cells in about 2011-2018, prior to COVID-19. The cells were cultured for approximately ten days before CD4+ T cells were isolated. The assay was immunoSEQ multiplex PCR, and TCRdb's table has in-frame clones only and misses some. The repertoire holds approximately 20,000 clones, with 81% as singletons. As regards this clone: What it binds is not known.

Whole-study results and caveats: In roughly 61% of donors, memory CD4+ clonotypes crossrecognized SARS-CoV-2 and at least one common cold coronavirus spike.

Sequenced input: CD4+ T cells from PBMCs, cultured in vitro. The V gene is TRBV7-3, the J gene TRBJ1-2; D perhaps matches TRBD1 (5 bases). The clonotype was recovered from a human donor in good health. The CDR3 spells CASSPEGRGANYGYTF. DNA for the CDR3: TGTGCCAGCAGTCCTGAAGGGAGGGGAGCTAACTATGGCTACACCTTC.